This T cell receptor (beta chain) came from a study of post-analysis software for immune sequencing data. The V end was cut by 6 bases, the J end by 7 bases, with 12 bases between. CDR3 length: 12 residues. Study findings and constraints: Elevated frequency relative to controls characterized roughly 5 TRBV segments in patients, TRBV5-6, TRBV5-1 and TRBV20-1 among them.

This clonotype was detected many times. Its antigen remains unknown. The authors incorporated unique molecular identifiers into the TCR beta cDNA libraries. The authors obtained 400,000 to 600,000 cDNA molecules from approximately 1 to 10 million T cells. TCRdb reanalysed the PCR reads using MiXCR and keeps one entry per CDR3 protein. The data show more than 450,000 distinct CDR3 sequences, 44% seen once. This clonotype was sampled from a girl aged 5 to 17 with multiple sclerosis. The chain links TRBV12-3 or TRBV12-4 to TRBJ1-1; D is possibly TRBD1 (5 bases). Sequenced input: blood. CDR3 protein: CASRSTAFEAFF. The CDR3 nucleotides are TGTGCCAGCAGGTCGACAGCGTTTGAAGCTTTCTTT.